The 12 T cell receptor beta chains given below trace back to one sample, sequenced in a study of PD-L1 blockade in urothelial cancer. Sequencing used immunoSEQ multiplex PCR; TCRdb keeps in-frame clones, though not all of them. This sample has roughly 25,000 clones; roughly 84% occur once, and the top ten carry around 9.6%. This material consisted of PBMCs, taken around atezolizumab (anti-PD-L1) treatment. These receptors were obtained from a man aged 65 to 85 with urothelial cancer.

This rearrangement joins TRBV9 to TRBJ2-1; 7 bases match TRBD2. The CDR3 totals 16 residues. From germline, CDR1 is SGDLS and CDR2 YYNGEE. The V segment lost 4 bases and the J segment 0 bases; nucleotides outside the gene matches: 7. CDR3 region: CASSPGAGSSYNEQFF. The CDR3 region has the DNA TGTGCCAGCAGCCCCGGAGCGGGGAGCTCCTACAATGAGCAGTTCTTC.

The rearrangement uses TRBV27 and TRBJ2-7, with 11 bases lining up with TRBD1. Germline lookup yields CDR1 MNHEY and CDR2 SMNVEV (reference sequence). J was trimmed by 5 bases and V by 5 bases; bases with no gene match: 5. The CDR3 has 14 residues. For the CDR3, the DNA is TGTGCCAGCAGTCTAGGACAGGGGGCCAACGAGCAGTACTTC. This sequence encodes CASSLGQGANEQYF.

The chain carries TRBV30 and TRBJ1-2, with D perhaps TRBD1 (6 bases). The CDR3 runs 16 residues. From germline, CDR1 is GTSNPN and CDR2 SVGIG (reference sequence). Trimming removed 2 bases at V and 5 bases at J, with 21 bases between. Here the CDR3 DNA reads TGTGCCTGGAGTCCCATCGACCTTCGGGACAAATATGGCTACACCTTC. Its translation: CAWSPIDLRDKYGYTF.

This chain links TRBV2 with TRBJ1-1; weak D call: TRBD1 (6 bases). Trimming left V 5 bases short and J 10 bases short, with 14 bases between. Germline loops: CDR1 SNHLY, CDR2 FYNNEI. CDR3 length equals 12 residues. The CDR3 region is CASSLTGGVAFF. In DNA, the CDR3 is TGTGCCAGCAGTCTCACGGGGGGCGTAGCTTTCTTT. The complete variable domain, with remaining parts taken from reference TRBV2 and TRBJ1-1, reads EPEVTQTPSHQVTQMGQEVILRCVPISNHLYFYWYRQILGQKVEFLVSFYNNEISEKSEIFDDQFSVERPDGSNFTLKIRSTKLEDSAMYFCASSLTGGVAFFGQGTRLTVV.

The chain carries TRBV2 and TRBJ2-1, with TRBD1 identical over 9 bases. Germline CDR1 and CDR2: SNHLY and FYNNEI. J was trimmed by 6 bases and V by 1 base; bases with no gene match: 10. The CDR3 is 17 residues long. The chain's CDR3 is CASSEDPRDREVNEQFF. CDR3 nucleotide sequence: TGTGCCAGCAGTGAAGACCCCCGGGACAGGGAGGTCAATGAGCAGTTCTTC. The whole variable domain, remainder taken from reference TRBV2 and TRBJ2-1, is EPEVTQTPSHQVTQMGQEVILRCVPISNHLYFYWYRQILGQKVEFLVSFYNNEISEKSEIFDDQFSVERPDGSNFTLKIRSTKLEDSAMYFCASSEDPRDREVNEQFFGPGTRLTVL.

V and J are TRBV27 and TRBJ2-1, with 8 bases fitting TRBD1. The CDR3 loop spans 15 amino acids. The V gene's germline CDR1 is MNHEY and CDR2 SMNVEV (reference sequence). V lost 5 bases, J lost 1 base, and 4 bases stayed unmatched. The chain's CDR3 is CASSSGQGSYNEQFF. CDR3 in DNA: TGTGCCAGCAGTAGCGGACAGGGTTCCTACAATGAGCAGTTCTTC.

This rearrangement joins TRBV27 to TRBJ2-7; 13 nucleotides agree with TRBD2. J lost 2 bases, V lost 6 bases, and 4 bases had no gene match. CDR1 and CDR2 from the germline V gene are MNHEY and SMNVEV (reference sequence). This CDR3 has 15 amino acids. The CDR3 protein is CASSQGTSGTYEQYF. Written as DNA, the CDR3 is TGTGCCAGCAGCCAGGGGACTAGCGGGACCTACGAGCAGTACTTC.

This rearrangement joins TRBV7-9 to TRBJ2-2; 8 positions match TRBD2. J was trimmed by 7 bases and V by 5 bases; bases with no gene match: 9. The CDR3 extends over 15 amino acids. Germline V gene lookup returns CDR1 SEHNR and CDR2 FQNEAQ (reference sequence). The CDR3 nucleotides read TGTGCCAGCAGCCCCGGGACTAGTGTGCTCGGGGAGCTGTTTTTT. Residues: CASSPGTSVLGELFF.

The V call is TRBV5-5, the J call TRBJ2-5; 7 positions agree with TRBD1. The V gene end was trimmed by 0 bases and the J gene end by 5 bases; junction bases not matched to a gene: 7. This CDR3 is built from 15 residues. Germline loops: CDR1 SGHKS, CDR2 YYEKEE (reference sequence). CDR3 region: CASSLEPGTEETQYF. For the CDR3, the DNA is TGTGCCAGCAGCTTGGAACCCGGGACAGAGGAGACCCAGTACTTC.

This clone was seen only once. CDR3: CASSQERGKETQYF. CDR3 nucleotides: TGTGCCAGCAGTCAGGAGCGGGGGAAAGAGACCCAGTACTTC. The chain is built from TRBV2 and TRBJ2-5; 8 bases fit TRBD2. The J segment lost 3 bases and the V segment lost 5 bases, leaving 5 bases of the junction unmatched. The CDR3 is 14 amino acids. Germline loops: CDR1 SNHLY, CDR2 FYNNEI.

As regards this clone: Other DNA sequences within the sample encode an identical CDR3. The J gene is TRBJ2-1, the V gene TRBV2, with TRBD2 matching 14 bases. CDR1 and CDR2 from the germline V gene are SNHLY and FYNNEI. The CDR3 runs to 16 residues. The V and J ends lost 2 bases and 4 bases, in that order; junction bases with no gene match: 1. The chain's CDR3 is CASSERLAGGYNEQFF. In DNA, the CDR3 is TGTGCCAGCAGTGAAAGACTAGCGGGAGGGTACAATGAGCAGTTCTTC.

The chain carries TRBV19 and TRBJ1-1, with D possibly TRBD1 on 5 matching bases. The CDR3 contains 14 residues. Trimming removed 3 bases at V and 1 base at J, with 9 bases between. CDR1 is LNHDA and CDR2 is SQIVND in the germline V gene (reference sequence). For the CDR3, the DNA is TGTGCCAGTAGTATGGGGCAGGAGAACACTGAAGCTTTCTTT. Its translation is CASSMGQENTEAFF.